These 23 T cell receptor beta chains came from one sample sequenced in a study of tissue T cells after allogeneic stem cell transplantation. Sequencing was performed with immunoSEQ multiplex PCR; in TCRdb, only in-frame clones are kept and a portion is missing. This table holds over 45,000 clones, around 70% found once. Sequenced sample: sorted cells pooled from one or two spleens. All receptors come from a pool of C57BL/6 mice in good health.

This clone appeared a single time. Genes and germline are mouse. The CDR3 end is not reached by the read, which stops 1 residue before it; the germline J gene fills it in. Distinct nucleotide sequences in the sample also encode this CDR3. The chain links TRBV16 to TRBJ2-2; no clear D. This CDR3 contains 14 residues. V was trimmed by 1 base and J by 4 bases, leaving 7 bases between them. Germline V gives CDR1 SGHSA, CDR2 FRNQAP. Partial CDR3 DNA: TGTGCAAGCAGCTTAGGAGGGAGCACCGGGCAGCTCTAC. Residues: CASSLGGSTGQLY. The entire CDR3 sequence reads CASSLGGSTGQLYF.

Note on this clone: Genes and germline come from the mouse. Read coverage stops 1 residue before the CDR3 terminus; the germline J gene supplies the remainder. The rearrangement uses TRBV13-2 and TRBJ2-7, with TRBD1 matching over 9 bases. This CDR3 is built from 14 residues. CDR1 is NNHNN and CDR2 is SYGAGS in the germline V gene (reference sequence). The V gene end was trimmed by 1 base and the J gene end by 7 bases; junction bases not matched to a gene: 6. CDR3: CASGDRGQGWEQYF. The part of the CDR3 DNA that was read is TGTGCCAGCGGTGATAGAGGACAGGGGTGGGAACAGTAC.

On this clone itself: Here the gene names and germline are mouse. The read ends 1 residue shy of where the CDR3 ends; the end is completed using the germline J gene. The rearrangement uses TRBV20 and TRBJ2-2, with TRBD2 as a possible D gene (6 bases). The CDR3 runs to 14 residues. Germline CDR1 GFQATS, CDR2 STVNSAI. Trimming pared 2 bases from V and 3 bases from J, leaving 10 bases between. Partial CDR3 DNA: TGTGGTGCTAGGCCGGGACTCTACACCGGGCAGCTCTAC. Translated: CGARPGLYTGQLY. The entire CDR3 sequence reads CGARPGLYTGQLYF.

This clone was seen only once. Mouse names are used for the genes. The CDR3 DNA, read in part, is TGTGCCAGCAGTCTGTTGGGACAGGGAGGCTCCGACTACACC. The encoded protein is CASSLLGQGGSDYT. The complete CDR3 reads CASSLLGQGGSDYTF. The V and J genes are TRBV26 and TRBJ1-2; 9 bases match TRBD1. The CDR3 extends 1 residue past the end of the read, so its final part is completed from the germline J gene. The germline gives CDR1 KGHPV, CDR2 FQNQEV (reference sequence). The CDR3 is made up of 15 amino acids. The V segment lost 1 base and the J segment 4 bases; nucleotides outside the gene matches: 4.

There are a few counts of this clone. Germline and genes here are mouse. The CDR3 bases that were read are TGTGCCAGCAGCCAAGATAATCTGGGGGCCTATGAACAGTAC. Its translation: CASSQDNLGAYEQY. The complete CDR3 protein is CASSQDNLGAYEQYF. This chain connects TRBV5 to TRBJ2-7; 7 bases are shared with TRBD2. The read ends 1 residue early relative to the CDR3; the germline J gene fills the gap. Germline V CDR1 and CDR2: LGHNA, YNLKQL (reference sequence). CDR3 length equals 15 residues. After removal of 0 bases from V and 2 bases from J, the junction contained 4 bases not matched to a gene.

Comment on this clone: Gene names refer to mouse genes. The CDR3 end is not reached by the read, which stops 1 residue before it; the germline J gene fills it in. V gene TRBV13-3 combines with J gene TRBJ1-1; D unresolved. CDR1 and CDR2 from the germline V gene are NNHDY and SYVADS. The CDR3 totals 13 residues. The germline V and J ends were trimmed by 2 bases and 1 base, with 6 bases remaining between them. CDR3: CASSEAGNTEVFF. CDR3 bases read: TGTGCCAGCAGTGAGGCAGGGAACACAGAAGTCTTC.

Remarks on this clone: Gene names are mouse gene names. The read ends 1 residue early relative to the CDR3; the germline J gene fills the gap. This chain connects TRBV2 to TRBJ1-5; D perhaps matches TRBD1 (5 bases). The V end was cut by 0 bases, the J end by 7 bases, with 7 bases between. Germline V gene sequence: CDR1 LGHNA, CDR2 YSYQKL. The CDR3 sequence is 13 residues long. CDR3 sequence: CASSQDRQQAPLF. Partial CDR3 DNA: TGTGCCAGCAGCCAAGATCGACAGCAGGCTCCGCTT. The whole variable domain, filled in from reference TRBV2 and TRBJ1-5, reads DPKIIQKPKYLVAVTGSEKILICEQYLGHNAMYWYRQSAKKPLEFMFSYSYQKLMDNQTASSRFQPQSSKKNHLDLQITALKPDDSATYFCASSQDRQQAPLFGEGTRLSVL.

Comment on this clone: Germline and genes: mouse. The read comes to an end 1 residue before the CDR3 does, leaving the germline J gene to fill in the end. This chain uses TRBV31 with TRBJ1-4; the match to TRBD1 covers 7 bases. The germline CDR1 and CDR2 sequences are GKSSPN and SITVG. The CDR3 totals 14 residues. Losses at the gene ends were 3 bases for V and 2 bases for J; bases not matched to a gene: 3. The CDR3 bases that were read are TGTGCCTGGAGCCCGACAGGGTCCAACGAAAGATTATTT. It translates to CAWSPTGSNERLF. The full CDR3 sequence reads CAWSPTGSNERLFF. The whole variable domain, filled in from reference TRBV31 and TRBJ1-4, reads AQTIHQWPVAEIKAVGSPLSLGCTIKGKSSPNLYWYWQATGGTLQQLFYSITVGQVESVVQLNLSASRPKDDQFILSTEKLLLSHSGFYLCAWSPTGSNERLFFGHGTKLSVL.

This clone turned up a few times. The gene symbols are mouse symbols. The read finishes 1 residue shy of the CDR3 end, and the germline J gene is used to complete it. V is TRBV13-3 and J is TRBJ1-1; D might be TRBD1 (6 bases). The CDR3 contains 11 residues. Trimming removed 5 bases at V and 5 bases at J, with 7 bases between. Germline lookup yields CDR1 NNHDY and CDR2 SYVADS. The part of the CDR3 DNA that was read is TGTGCCAGCAGAGGGACAACAGAAGTCTTC. Amino acid sequence: CASRGTTEVF. The full CDR3 protein reads CASRGTTEVFF.

On this clone: Gene names and germline refer to mouse. The read is 1 residue too short to cover the CDR3 end, so that end is filled in from the germline J gene. The chain has TRBV13-1 and TRBJ2-1, with TRBD1 identical over 7 bases. With V trimmed by 0 bases and J by 6 bases, 3 bases remained unmatched. The CDR3 contains 14 residues. CDR1 is NSHNY, CDR2 SYGAGN, per germline. The CDR3 region is CASSDATGVAEQFF. The sequenced CDR3 bases are TGTGCCAGCAGTGATGCCACAGGGGTTGCTGAGCAGTTC.

This clone was detected only a few times. Genes and germline are mouse. The sequence runs out 1 residue before the end of the CDR3; the remainder is reconstructed from the germline J gene. The V and J genes are TRBV12-2 and TRBJ2-2; 10 bases align to TRBD2. This CDR3 comprises 16 residues. Germline CDR1 reads SGHLS; CDR2 reads HYDKME. V was pared by 0 bases and J by 1 base, with 1 base of the junction left unmatched. The covered CDR3 bases are TGTGCCAGCTCTCTCGACTGGGGGGAAAACACCGGGCAGCTCTAC. This sequence encodes CASSLDWGENTGQLY. The whole CDR3 is CASSLDWGENTGQLYF.

About this clone: Germline and genes here are mouse. The CDR3 extends 1 residue past the end of the read, so its final part is completed from the germline J gene. The V gene is TRBV3, the J gene TRBJ1-2, with 8 bases lining up with TRBD1. V lost 3 bases, J lost 4 bases, and 4 bases stayed unmatched. There are 14 residues in the CDR3. Germline CDR1 and CDR2: SNHLY and FYNGKV (reference sequence). CDR3 DNA (partial): TGTGCCAGCAGCTTTACAGGGGGGGGCTCCGACTACACC. It is translated as CASSFTGGGSDYT. The whole CDR3 sequence reads CASSFTGGGSDYTF.

Remarks on this clone: Mouse gene names apply. The CDR3 end is not reached by the read, which stops 1 residue before it; the germline J gene fills it in. This sample includes further DNA sequences coding for the same CDR3. V and J are TRBV5 and TRBJ2-7; 12 positions match TRBD2. Trimming cost V 0 bases and J 6 bases; bases outside gene matches: 3. The CDR3 spans 15 residues. The germline CDR1 and CDR2 sequences are LGHNA and YNLKQL (reference sequence). The CDR3 DNA, read in part, is TGTGCCAGCAGCCAAGATAGACTGGGGGGGCTTGAACAGTAC. Its translation is CASSQDRLGGLEQY. The entire CDR3 is CASSQDRLGGLEQYF.

A word on this clone: Gene names denote mouse genes. The read gets to within 1 residue of the CDR3 end, and the germline J gene fills in the rest. This chain connects TRBV13-2 to TRBJ1-3, with a tentative D call TRBD1 (6 bases). V dropped 3 bases and J dropped 0 bases, with 10 bases sitting between them. The CDR3 covers 15 residues. The germline V gene encodes CDR1 NNHNN and CDR2 SYGAGS (reference sequence). CDR3 DNA, as far as it was read: TGTGCCAGCGGTGGGGGACAAAATTCTGGAAATACGCTCTAT. Amino acids: CASGGGQNSGNTLY. From start to end, the CDR3 is CASGGGQNSGNTLYF.

A remark on this clone: Genes and germline are mouse. Read sequence stops 1 residue before the CDR3 end, and the germline J gene provides the missing end. The chain recombines TRBV24 with TRBJ1-4; D perhaps matches TRBD1 (6 bases). Trimming cost V 4 bases and J 0 bases, with 12 bases left between them. From germline, CDR1 is KGHTA and CDR2 FRNEEI. This CDR3 region has 16 residues. The CDR3 loop reads CASSPDREISNERLFF. The sequenced part of the CDR3 DNA is TGTGCCAGCAGTCCGGACAGAGAAATTTCCAACGAAAGATTATTT.

Notes on this clone: Gene names and germline refer to mouse. The CDR3 end is not reached by the read, which stops 1 residue before it; the germline J gene fills it in. The rearrangement joins TRBV16 to TRBJ2-4, with 9 bases matching TRBD1. The CDR3 contains 15 residues. Germline CDR1 and CDR2: SGHSA and FRNQAP. Germline trimming cut 1 base from V and 7 bases from J; bases unmatched to any gene: 6. The part of the CDR3 DNA that was read is TGTGCAAGCAGCTTAGCGCTACAGGGGGCTGACACCTTGTAC. Amino acids: CASSLALQGADTLY. The CDR3 reads in full as CASSLALQGADTLYF.

A single count supports this clone. Gene names denote mouse genes. The read stops 1 residue short of the end of the CDR3; the missing end is completed from the germline J gene. The chain employs TRBV31 and TRBJ1-1, with D possibly TRBD1 on 5 matching bases. CDR3 length equals 13 residues. Germline-derived CDR1 and CDR2 are GKSSPN and SITVG. The V end lost 3 bases, the J end lost 4 bases, and 12 bases lay between the germline ends. Partial CDR3 DNA: TGTGCCTGGAGCGACGGGGGGGGCACAGAAGTCTTC. Protein sequence: CAWSDGGGTEVF. The CDR3 in full is CAWSDGGGTEVFF.

As to this clone: The gene symbols are mouse symbols. The read is 1 residue too short to cover the CDR3 end, so that end is filled in from the germline J gene. The chain combines TRBV13-1 with TRBJ1-4; D gene uncertain. Germline lookup yields CDR1 NSHNY and CDR2 SYGAGN. V was pared by 4 bases and J by 7 bases, with 11 bases between. The CDR3 is 13 residues long. The CDR3 sequence is CASSTMGGERLFF. CDR3 bases read: TGTGCCAGCAGTACAATGGGAGGCGAAAGATTATTT.

About this clone: The genes are named according to mouse. The sequence runs out 1 residue before the end of the CDR3; the remainder is reconstructed from the germline J gene. The chain is built from TRBV16 and TRBJ2-7; 10 nucleotides line up with TRBD1. The CDR3 has 15 amino acids. Germline lookup yields CDR1 SGHSA and CDR2 FRNQAP. V was pared by 6 bases and J by 3 bases, with 8 bases of the junction left unmatched. The part of the CDR3 DNA that was read is TGTGCAAGCAGTCACATCCGGGACAGGGGCTATGAACAGTAC. Its protein is CASSHIRDRGYEQY. The whole CDR3 is CASSHIRDRGYEQYF.

In the case of this clone: Gene names are mouse gene names. Read coverage stops 1 residue before the CDR3 terminus; the germline J gene supplies the remainder. This sequence joins TRBV29 and TRBJ1-3; 9 bases align to TRBD1. The CDR3 loop spans 16 amino acids. Germline assignment: CDR1 MSHET and CDR2 SYDVDS. V shed 5 bases, J shed 0 bases, and the junction held 5 bases outside the gene matches. CDR3 DNA, as far as it was read: TGTGCTAGCAGTCCTGACAGGGGGAATTCTGGAAATACGCTCTAT. This translates into CASSPDRGNSGNTLY. The whole CDR3 sequence is CASSPDRGNSGNTLYF.

With respect to this clone: Germline and genes here are mouse. The read is 1 residue too short to cover the CDR3 end, so that end is filled in from the germline J gene. The V and J genes are TRBV16 and TRBJ2-5, with D possibly being TRBD1 (6 bases). Germline V gene sequence: CDR1 SGHSA, CDR2 FRNQAP. There are 14 residues in the CDR3. V was pared by 0 bases and J by 6 bases, with 10 bases between. The covered CDR3 bases are TGTGCAAGCAGCTTAGAACAGGGAGGGGACACCCAGTAC. It yields the protein CASSLEQGGDTQY. The CDR3 as a whole reads CASSLEQGGDTQYF. Drawing the rest from reference TRBV16 and TRBJ2-5, the complete variable domain is NAGVIQTPRHKVTGKGQEATLWCEPISGHSAVFWYRQTIVQGLEFLTYFRNQAPIDDSGMPKERFSAQMPNQSHSTLKIQSTQPQDSAVYLCASSLEQGGDTQYFGPGTRLLVL.

Regarding this clone: Any gene name here is a mouse gene name. The chain's CDR3 is CASSQDRSSNSDYTF. The covered CDR3 bases are TGTGCCAGCAGCCAAGACAGATCTTCAAACTCCGACTACACC. This chain joins TRBV5 and TRBJ1-2, with D unclear. The read ends 1 residue early relative to the CDR3; the germline J gene fills the gap. Germline V lookup: CDR1 LGHNA, CDR2 YNLKQL (reference sequence). The ends were cut back, 0 bases at V and 0 bases at J, with 8 bases in the middle. The CDR3 totals 15 residues.

On this clone: Gene names are mouse gene names. Read coverage stops 1 residue before the CDR3 terminus; the germline J gene supplies the remainder. The gene calls are TRBV13-3 and TRBJ1-3, with D maybe TRBD1 (6 bases). V was cut by 5 bases and J by 0 bases, with 12 bases left in between. The germline gives CDR1 NNHDY, CDR2 SYVADS. The CDR3 runs to 15 residues. The CDR3 DNA, read in part, is TGTGCCAGCAGGGTACAGGGCCCTTCTGGAAATACGCTCTAT. Protein sequence: CASRVQGPSGNTLY. The complete CDR3 reads CASRVQGPSGNTLYF.